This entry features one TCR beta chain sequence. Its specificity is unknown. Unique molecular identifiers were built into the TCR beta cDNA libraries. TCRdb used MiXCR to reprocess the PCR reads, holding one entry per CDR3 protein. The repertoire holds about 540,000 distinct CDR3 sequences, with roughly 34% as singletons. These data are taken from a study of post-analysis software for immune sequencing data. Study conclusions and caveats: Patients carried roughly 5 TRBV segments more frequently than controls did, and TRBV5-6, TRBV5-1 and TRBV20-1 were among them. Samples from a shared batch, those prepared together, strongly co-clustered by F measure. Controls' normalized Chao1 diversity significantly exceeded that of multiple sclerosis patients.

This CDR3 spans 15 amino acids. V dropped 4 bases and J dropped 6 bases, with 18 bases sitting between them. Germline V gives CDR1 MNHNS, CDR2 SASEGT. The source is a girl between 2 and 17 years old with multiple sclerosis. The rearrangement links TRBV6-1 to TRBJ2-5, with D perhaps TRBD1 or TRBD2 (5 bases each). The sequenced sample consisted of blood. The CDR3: CASSGAPGRGKTQYF. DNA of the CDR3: TGTGCCAGCAGTGGAGCTCCGGGACGGGGAAAGACCCAGTACTTC.